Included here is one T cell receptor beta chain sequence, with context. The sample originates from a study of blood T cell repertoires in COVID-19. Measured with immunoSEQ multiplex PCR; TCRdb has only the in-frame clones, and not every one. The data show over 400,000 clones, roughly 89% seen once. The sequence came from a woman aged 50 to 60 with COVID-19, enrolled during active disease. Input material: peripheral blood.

CDR3 coding DNA: TGTGCCAGCTCACGAGGAGAGAACACTGAAGCTTTCTTT. Its protein is CASSRGENTEAFF. The chain joins TRBV2 to TRBJ1-1; no definite D call. The V gene lost 8 bases and the J gene lost 1 base, with 11 bases spanning the gap. The CDR3 runs 13 residues. Germline CDR1 is SNHLY and CDR2 is FYNNEI.